Below are 18 T cell receptor beta chains sequenced from a single sample in a study of patients and donors after allogeneic stem cell transplantation. From the RT-PCR reads, TCRdb called clonotypes with MiXCR, one entry per CDR3 protein. The table has over 200,000 distinct CDR3 sequences, 38% seen once. Material: blood, either unsorted or a sorted T cell fraction (not recorded which). These receptor sequences come from a human donor who was either an allogeneic HSCT recipient or a stem cell or donor lymphocyte infusion donor (not recorded which). It is not recorded whose cells these are; they may come from a transplant donor.

CDR3 protein: CASSFQQGYQPQHF. In DNA form, the CDR3 reads TGTGCCAGCAGTTTCCAACAGGGTTATCAGCCCCAGCATTTT. The chain couples TRBV6-2 or TRBV6-3 to TRBJ1-5; possible D gene TRBD1, 6 bases. The length of the CDR3 is 14 residues. CDR1 and CDR2 (germline): MNHEY, SVGEGT. The ends were cut back, 4 bases at V and 5 bases at J, with 12 bases in the middle.

This clonotype has a handful of counts. V is TRBV7-2 and J is TRBJ2-2; D is uncertain. CDR1 is SGHTA and CDR2 is FQGNSA in the germline V gene. V lost 3 bases to trimming and J lost 4 bases, with 12 bases between them. The CDR3 length is 15 residues. CDR3 nucleotides: TGTGCCAGCAGCTTCGTCGCTGGCCGCACCGGGGAGCTGTTTTTT. Translated, it gives CASSFVAGRTGELFF.

This clonotype was observed many times. The V call is TRBV7-2, the J call TRBJ1-5; weak D call: TRBD1 (5 bases). Germline V gene lookup returns CDR1 SGHTA and CDR2 FQGNSA. V was clipped by 1 base and J by 7 bases, with 8 bases between them. The length of the CDR3 is 13 residues. CDR3 nucleotide sequence: TGTGCCAGCAGCTTAGGGAGGGACCAGCCCCAGCATTTT. Residues: CASSLGRDQPQHF.

The chain employs TRBV7-6 and TRBJ2-7; 8 bases agree with TRBD1. Trimming removed 1 base from V and 3 bases from J; junction bases left unmatched: 5. There are 15 residues in the CDR3. Looked up from germline, CDR1 is SGHVS and CDR2 is FNYEAQ. In DNA form, the CDR3 reads TGTGCCAGCAGCTTAGGGACAGGGTTGGGCTACGAGCAGTACTTC. The encoded protein is CASSLGTGLGYEQYF.

The chain employs TRBV4-2 and TRBJ1-1; D is ambiguous. CDR1 and CDR2 (germline): LGHNA, YNFKEQ. The CDR3 spans 13 residues. Trimming cost V 0 bases and J 6 bases, with 8 bases left between them. For the CDR3, the DNA is TGTGCCAGCAGCCAAGATCTCCGCCCTGAAGCTTTCTTT. Its protein product is CASSQDLRPEAFF.

This clonotype has only a few counts. This chain joins TRBV3-1 and TRBJ2-4; no clear D. Germline lookup yields CDR1 LGHDT and CDR2 YNNKEL (reference sequence). The CDR3 is 14 residues long. Trimming pared 1 base from V and 1 base from J, leaving 5 bases between. This chain's CDR3 is CASSQGLAKNIQYF. CDR3 bases: TGTGCCAGCAGCCAAGGCCTCGCCAAAAACATTCAGTACTTC.

The DNA of the CDR3 is TGTGCCAGCAGTTTAGGTGACAGCTCCTACGAGCAGTACTTC. It yields the protein CASSLGDSSYEQYF. The J gene is TRBJ2-7, the V gene TRBV12-3 or TRBV12-4, with a weak D call TRBD1 (5 bases). V lost 1 base to trimming and J lost 0 bases, with 7 bases between them. This CDR3 contains 14 residues.

In this sample, this clonotype turned up a few times. The rearrangement joins TRBV5-1 to TRBJ1-5; TRBD1 might be the D (5 bases). The CDR3 is made up of 13 amino acids. CDR1 is SGHRS, CDR2 YFSETQ, per germline. V was shortened by 7 bases and J by 5 bases, with 13 bases between the two germline ends. The CDR3 protein is CASPRTTHQPQHF. CDR3 sequence (DNA): TGCGCCAGCCCCAGGACAACCCATCAGCCCCAGCATTTT.

This chain connects TRBV28 to TRBJ1-5; TRBD1 agrees at 9 bases. This CDR3 has 13 amino acids. The germline V gene has CDR1 MDHEN and CDR2 SYDVKM. The trim removed 8 bases at V and 4 bases at J, leaving 3 bases unmatched. The CDR3 DNA reads as TGTGCCAGCGGGGGACAGGGTAATCAGCCCCAGCATTTT. Protein: CASGGQGNQPQHF.

The chain couples TRBV18 to TRBJ1-2; D remains ambiguous. Trimming took 3 bases from V and 3 from J, leaving 5 bases between them. Per the germline V gene, CDR1 is KGHSH and CDR2 is LQKENI. The CDR3 covers 12 residues. The CDR3 sequence is CASSPYDYGYTF. The CDR3 coding sequence is TGTGCCAGCTCACCTTACGACTATGGCTACACCTTC.

V is TRBV14 and J is TRBJ2-7; D ambiguous. Looked up from germline, CDR1 is SGHDN and CDR2 is FVKESK. V lost 1 base to trimming and J lost 4 bases, with 8 bases between them. The CDR3 has 13 amino acids. CDR3 in DNA: TGTGCCAGCAGCCAAGCGGCCAGGTACGAGCAGTACTTC. It is translated as CASSQAARYEQYF.

The table lists this clonotype with a few counts. The V gene is TRBV28, the J gene TRBJ1-1; D remains ambiguous. This CDR3 is 12 amino acids long. Germline V gives CDR1 MDHEN, CDR2 SYDVKM. Trimming cost V 1 base and J 3 bases, with 3 bases left between them. The DNA of the CDR3 is TGTGCCAGCAGTTTATTGTACACTGAAGCTTTCTTT. Translated: CASSLLYTEAFF.

The V gene is TRBV7-2, the J gene TRBJ1-1; tentatively, D is TRBD1 (6 bases). The V end was cut by 2 bases, the J end by 6 bases, with 16 bases between. CDR1 SGHTA and CDR2 FQGNSA come from the germline V gene. CDR3 length: 15 amino acids. The CDR3, as DNA: TGTGCCAGCAGCTTAATCGGGGGGCGGCCCTCTGAAGCTTTCTTT. It encodes CASSLIGGRPSEAFF.

This clonotype turned up a few times. The V call is TRBV12-3 or TRBV12-4, the J call TRBJ1-3, with no clear D. Deletions cut 0 bases from V and 0 bases from J, with 6 bases between. The CDR3 loop spans 15 amino acids. The CDR3, as DNA: TGTGCCAGCAGTTTAGCAGTTAACTCTGGAAACACCATATATTTT. Translating gives CASSLAVNSGNTIYF.

The V gene is TRBV7-9, the J gene TRBJ2-3, with D tentatively TRBD2 (7 bases). The germline V gene encodes CDR1 SEHNR and CDR2 FQNEAQ (reference sequence). Trimming shortened V by 1 base and J by 2 bases, and 10 bases separated the two germline ends. CDR3 length: 15 amino acids. Here the CDR3 reads CASSLGRGPTDTQYF. CDR3 bases: TGTGCCAGCAGCTTAGGGCGGGGGCCCACAGATACGCAGTATTTT.

In this sample, this clonotype turned up many times. This chain uses TRBV20-1 with TRBJ1-1; D is undetermined. Germline CDR1 is DFQATT and CDR2 is SNEGSKA (reference sequence). The V end was cut by 5 bases, the J end by 4 bases, with 14 bases between. This CDR3 is 13 amino acids long. The CDR3 is CSALVREGTEAFF. CDR3 DNA: TGCAGTGCTCTTGTTCGGGAGGGCACTGAAGCTTTCTTT.

This clonotype was picked up a small number of times. The genes are TRBV20-1 and TRBJ1-2; D is unclear. The germline gives CDR1 DFQATT, CDR2 SNEGSKA (reference sequence). The CDR3 is 15 amino acids. V was pared by 6 bases and J by 4 bases, with 21 bases between. The CDR3 region is CSALNSGKQLYGYTF. The CDR3, as DNA: TGCAGTGCGCTTAACTCGGGGAAGCAACTCTATGGCTACACCTTC.

V and J are TRBV5-1 and TRBJ2-7; 9 positions agree with TRBD1. Germline CDR1 is SGHRS and CDR2 is YFSETQ. This CDR3 region has 14 residues. Losses at the gene ends were 1 base for V and 5 bases for J; bases not matched to a gene: 4. Written as DNA, the CDR3 is TGCGCCAGCAGCTTGATGGGGACAGGGAACGAGCAGTACTTC. This codes for CASSLMGTGNEQYF. The whole variable domain, remainder taken from reference TRBV5-1 and TRBJ2-7, is KAGVTQTPRYLIKTRGQQVTLSCSPISGHRSVSWYQQTPGQGLQFLFEYFSETQRNKGNFPGRFSGRQFSNSRSEMNVSTLELGDSALYLCASSLMGTGNEQYFGPGTRLTVT.